This TCR beta chain stems from a study of human T cells and chemical hapten exposure. Turning to the study itself: TCR yields per sample varied, mainly owing to small pooled library volume differences.

Within the library, unique molecular identifiers were attached to each individual cDNA molecule. TCRdb called the RACE reads again in MiXCR, with one record for every CDR3 protein. In the table there are more than 85,000 distinct CDR3 sequences, around 8.8% of which are singletons. Time point reported: pre-sensitization, week 0. Treatment meaning: therapeutic diphenylcyclopropenone sensitization with weekly scalp DPC. Ahead of each patch test application, blood was drawn. V was pared by 10 bases and J by 4 bases, with 16 bases of the junction left unmatched. Germline V gene lookup returns CDR1 MNHEY and CDR2 SMNVEV (reference sequence). The CDR3 spans 15 residues. This clonotype was seen repeatedly, ten times or more.

Sample: whole blood, taken in connection with sensitization to the hapten diphenylcyclopropenone (DPC). The chain recombines TRBV27 with TRBJ2-7, with TRBD2 identical over 7 bases. This TCR was sampled from a man in his forties with alopecia areata. Some clones in this sample may be carry-over from other donors' samples. The CDR3 DNA follows: TGTGCCAACAGATTAAAGCGGGGTGCCGCATACGAGCAGTACTTC. This gives the protein CANRLKRGAAYEQYF.